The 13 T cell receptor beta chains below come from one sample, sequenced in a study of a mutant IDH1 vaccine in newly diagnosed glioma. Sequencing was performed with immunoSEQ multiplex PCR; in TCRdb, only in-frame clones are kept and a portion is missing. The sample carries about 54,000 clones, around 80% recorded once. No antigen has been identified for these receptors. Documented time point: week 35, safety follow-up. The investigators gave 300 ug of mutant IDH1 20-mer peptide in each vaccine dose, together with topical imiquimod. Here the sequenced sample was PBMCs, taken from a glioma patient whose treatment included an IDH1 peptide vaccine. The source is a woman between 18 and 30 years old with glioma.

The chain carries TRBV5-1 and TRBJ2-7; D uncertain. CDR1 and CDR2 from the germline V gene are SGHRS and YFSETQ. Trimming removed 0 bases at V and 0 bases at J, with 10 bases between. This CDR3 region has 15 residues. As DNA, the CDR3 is TGCGCCAGCAGCTTGGGTGCGGTAAACTCCTACGAGCAGTACTTC. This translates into CASSLGAVNSYEQYF.

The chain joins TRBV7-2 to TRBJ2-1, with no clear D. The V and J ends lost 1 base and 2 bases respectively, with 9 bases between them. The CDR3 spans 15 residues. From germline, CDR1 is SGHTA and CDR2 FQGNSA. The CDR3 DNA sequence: TGTGCCAGCAGCTTAGGTCCTAGAGCCTACAATGAGCAGTTCTTC. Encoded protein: CASSLGPRAYNEQFF.

CDR3 in DNA: TGTGCCAGCAGCGCGACCGGGACAGGGCAAGAGACCCAGTACTTC. It is translated as CASSATGTGQETQYF. V usage is TRBV7-9 and J usage is TRBJ2-5, with 9 bases aligning to TRBD1. Germline CDR1 is SEHNR and CDR2 is FQNEAQ (reference sequence). The ends lost 5 bases at V and 2 bases at J; junction bases unmatched: 6. This CDR3 contains 15 residues.

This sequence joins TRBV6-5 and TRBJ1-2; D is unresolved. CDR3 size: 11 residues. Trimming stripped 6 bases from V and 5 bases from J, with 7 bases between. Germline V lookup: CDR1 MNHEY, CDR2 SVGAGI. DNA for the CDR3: TGTGCCAGCAGAGGGTATTATGGCTACACCTTC. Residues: CASRGYYGYTF.

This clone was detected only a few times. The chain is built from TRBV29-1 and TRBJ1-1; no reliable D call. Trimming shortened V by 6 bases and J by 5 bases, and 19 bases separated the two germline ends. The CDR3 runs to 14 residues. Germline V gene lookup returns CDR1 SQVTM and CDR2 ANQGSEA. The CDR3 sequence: CSVAGVGRGTEAFF. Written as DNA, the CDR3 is TGCAGCGTGGCCGGGGTGGGGAGAGGAACTGAAGCTTTCTTT.

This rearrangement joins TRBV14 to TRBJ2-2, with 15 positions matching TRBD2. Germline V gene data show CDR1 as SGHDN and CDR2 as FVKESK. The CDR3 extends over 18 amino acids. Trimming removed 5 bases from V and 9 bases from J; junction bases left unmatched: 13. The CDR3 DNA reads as TGTGCCAGCAGCACTCCGGGACTAGCGGGGGGATCAAGCCGGGAGCTGTTTTTT. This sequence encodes CASSTPGLAGGSSRELFF.

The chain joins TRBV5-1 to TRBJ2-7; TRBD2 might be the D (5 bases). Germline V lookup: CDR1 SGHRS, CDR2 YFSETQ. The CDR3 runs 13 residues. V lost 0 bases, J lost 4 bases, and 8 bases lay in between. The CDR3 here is CASSLDGLYEQYF. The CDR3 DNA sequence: TGCGCCAGCAGCTTGGATGGACTTTACGAGCAGTACTTC.

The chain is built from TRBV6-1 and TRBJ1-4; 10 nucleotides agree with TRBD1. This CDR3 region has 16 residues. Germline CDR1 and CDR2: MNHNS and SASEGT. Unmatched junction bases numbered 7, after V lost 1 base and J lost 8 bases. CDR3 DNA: TGTGCCAGCAGTGAAGTCCCCGGGACAGGGGCCGAAAAACTGTTTTTT. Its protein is CASSEVPGTGAEKLFF.

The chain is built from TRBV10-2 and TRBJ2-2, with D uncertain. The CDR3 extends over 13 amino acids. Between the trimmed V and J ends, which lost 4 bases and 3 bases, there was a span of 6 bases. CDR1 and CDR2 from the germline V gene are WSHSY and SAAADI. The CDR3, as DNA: TGCGCCAGCAGTGTGGTTGACACCGGGGAGCTGTTTTTT. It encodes CASSVVDTGELFF.

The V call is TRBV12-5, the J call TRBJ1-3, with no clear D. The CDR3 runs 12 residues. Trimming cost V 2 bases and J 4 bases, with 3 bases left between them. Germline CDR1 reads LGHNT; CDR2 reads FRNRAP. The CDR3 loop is CASGLWGNTIYF. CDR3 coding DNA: TGTGCTAGTGGTTTGTGGGGAAACACCATATATTTT. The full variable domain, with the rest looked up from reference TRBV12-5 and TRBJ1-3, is DARVTQTPRHKVTEMGQEVTMRCQPILGHNTVFWYRQTMMQGLELLAYFRNRAPLDDSGMPKDRFSAEMPDATLATLKIQPSEPRDSAVYFCASGLWGNTIYFGEGSWLTVV.

The CDR3 spells CASSNLEGHSYEQYF. The CDR3 bases are TGTGCCAGCAGTAATTTGGAAGGGCACTCCTACGAGCAGTACTTC. This chain connects TRBV27 to TRBJ2-7; D unresolved. The CDR3 has 15 amino acids. V lost 5 bases to trimming and J lost 0 bases, with 14 bases between them. Germline V gene sequence: CDR1 MNHEY, CDR2 SMNVEV (reference sequence).

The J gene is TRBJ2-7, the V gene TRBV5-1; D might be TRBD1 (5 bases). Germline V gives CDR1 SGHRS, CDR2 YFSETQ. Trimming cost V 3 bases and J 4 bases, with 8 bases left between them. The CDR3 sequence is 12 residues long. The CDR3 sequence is CASSYHRYEQYF. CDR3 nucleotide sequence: TGCGCCAGCAGCTACCACAGGTACGAGCAGTACTTC.

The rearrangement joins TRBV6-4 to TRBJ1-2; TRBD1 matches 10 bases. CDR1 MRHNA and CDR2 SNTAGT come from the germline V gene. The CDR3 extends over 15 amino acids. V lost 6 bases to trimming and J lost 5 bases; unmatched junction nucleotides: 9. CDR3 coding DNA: TGTGCCAGCAGCCCCGGACAGGGGGAGGGGTATGGCTACACCTTC. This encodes CASSPGQGEGYGYTF.